Listed below are T cell receptor beta chains from one sample, sequenced in a study of cytomegalovirus exposure and HLA in healthy donors. The assay was immunoSEQ multiplex PCR, and TCRdb's table has in-frame clones only and misses some. Here the sample spans some 160,000 clones, roughly 9.4% being singletons. The sequenced sample was PBMCs. These TCRs come from a male donor in good health and CMV-seronegative. CDR3s include the opening cysteine and the closing phenylalanine or tryptophan. Fields, in order: D gene, J gene, clone size, V gene, CDR3 DNA, CDR3 protein. A D gene is named only where the DNA matches it firmly. Size values are once, few and many counts, or a class for expanded clones, and some rows have none.

NA | TRBJ2-1 | few | TRBV14 | TGTGCCAGCAGCCAGGAACTAGCTCCTCGGTTCTTC | CASSQELAPRFF
NA | TRBJ2-1 | few | TRBV7-9 | TGTGCCAGCAGCACCGGACGGGGGCAGTTCTTC | CASSTGRGQFF
NA | TRBJ1-2 | few | TRBV9 | TGTGCCAGCAGCGTAGCTAGGGAGGCCTATGGCTACACCTTC | CASSVAREAYGYTF
TRBD2 | TRBJ2-7 | NA | TRBV9 | TGTGCCAGCAGCGGTACTAGCGGCCCTTCTACGGAGCAGTACTTC | CASSGTSGPSTEQYF
TRBD1 | TRBJ2-7 | few | TRBV7-2 | TGTGCCAGCAGCTTCTGGACAGGGGACTCCTACGAGCAGTACTTC | CASSFWTGDSYEQYF
TRBD2 | TRBJ2-1 | NA | TRBV9 | TGTGCCAGCAGCGTACTAGCGGGGCCTGGGCTTGGCAATGAGCAGTTCTTC | CASSVLAGPGLGNEQFF
NA | TRBJ1-5 | NA | TRBV4-1 | TGCGCCAGCAGCCAAGAGCTCAGGGATAATCAGCCCCAGCATTTT | CASSQELRDNQPQHF
TRBD1 | TRBJ1-2 | NA | TRBV19 | TGTGCCAGTAGTGGCGAACAGGGGGATAACTATGGCTACACCTTC | CASSGEQGDNYGYTF
NA | TRBJ2-7 | NA | TRBV5-1 | TGCGCCAGCAGCTTGGAGCGGACCACCTACGAGCAGTACTTC | CASSLERTTYEQYF
NA | TRBJ1-5 | once | TRBV6-5 | TGTGCCAGCAGTTACTCCGGCGGGGATCAGCGCCAGCATTTT | CASSYSGGDQRQHF
NA | TRBJ2-3 | NA | TRBV5-4 | TGTGCCAGCAGCTTAGAATGGGCTAACACAGATACGCAGTATTTT | CASSLEWANTDTQYF
NA | TRBJ2-7 | few | TRBV19 | TGTGCCAGTAGTAGTGCCGCCGGGATTACCTACGAGCAGTACTTC | CASSSAAGITYEQYF
TRBD1 | TRBJ2-7 | few | TRBV9 | TGTGCCAGCAGCGCCGGACAGGGGCTATCCTACGAGCAGTACTTC | CASSAGQGLSYEQYF
NA | TRBJ1-1 | few | TRBV6-5 | TGTGCCAGCAGTTACTCAGCGGTAGGGAACACTGAAGCTTTCTTT | CASSYSAVGNTEAFF
TRBD1 | TRBJ1-1 | few | TRBV7-9 | TGTGCCAGCAGCTTAAGGACAGGCCTCATGAACACTGAAGCTTTCTTT | CASSLRTGLMNTEAFF
TRBD1 | TRBJ2-7 | NA | TRBV6-5 | TGTGCCAGCAGTTACGGGACAGGGTGGACCTACGAGCAGTACTTC | CASSYGTGWTYEQYF
TRBD1 | TRBJ1-2 | few | TRBV4-3 | TGCGCCAGCAGCCCAGATGCTCCCGGGACAGCGGTCTATGGCTACACCTTC | CASSPDAPGTAVYGYTF
NA | TRBJ2-1 | few | TRBV4-3 | TGCGCCAGCAGCCAAGACGGACAGAATGAGCAGTTCTTC | CASSQDGQNEQFF
NA | TRBJ2-7 | NA | TRBV11-2 | TGTGCCAGCAGCTTCTTAGCGGTGAGCTCCTACGAGCAGTACTTC | CASSFLAVSSYEQYF
NA | TRBJ2-7 | few | TRBV5-4 | TGTGCCAGCAGCTTGGACTACTCCTACGAGCAGTACTTC | CASSLDYSYEQYF
NA | TRBJ1-4 | NA | TRBV18 | TGTGCCAGCTCACCCTTGCCCCCAGGGACTAATGAAAAACTGTTTTTT | CASSPLPPGTNEKLFF
TRBD1 | TRBJ1-5 | few | TRBV29-1 | TGCAGCGTGGCGGACAGGGGTAATCAGCCCCAGCATTTT | CSVADRGNQPQHF